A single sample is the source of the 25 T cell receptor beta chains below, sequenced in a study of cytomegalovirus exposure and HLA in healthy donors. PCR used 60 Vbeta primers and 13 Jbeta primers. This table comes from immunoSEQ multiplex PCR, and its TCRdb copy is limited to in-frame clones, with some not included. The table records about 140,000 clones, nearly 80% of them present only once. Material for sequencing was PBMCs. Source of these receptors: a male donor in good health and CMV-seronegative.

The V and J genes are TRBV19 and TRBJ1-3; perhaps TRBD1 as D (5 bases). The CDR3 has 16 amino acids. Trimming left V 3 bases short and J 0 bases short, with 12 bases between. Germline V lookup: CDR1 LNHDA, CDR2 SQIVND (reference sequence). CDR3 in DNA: TGTGCCAGTAGTATTCTCGACAGTAGCTCTGGAAACACCATATATTTT. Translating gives CASSILDSSSGNTIYF.

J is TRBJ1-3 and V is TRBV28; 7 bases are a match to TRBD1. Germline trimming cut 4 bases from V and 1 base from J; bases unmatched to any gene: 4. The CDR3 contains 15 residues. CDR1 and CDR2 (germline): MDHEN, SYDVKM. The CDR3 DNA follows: TGTGCCAGCAGTTCCCCGGGACAGTCTGGAAACACCATATATTTT. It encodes CASSSPGQSGNTIYF.

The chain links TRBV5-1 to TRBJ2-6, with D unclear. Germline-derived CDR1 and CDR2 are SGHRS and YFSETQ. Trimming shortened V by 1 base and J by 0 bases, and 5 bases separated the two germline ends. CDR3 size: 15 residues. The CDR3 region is CASSLWSSGANVLTF. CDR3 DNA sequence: TGCGCCAGCAGCTTGTGGAGCTCTGGGGCCAACGTCCTGACTTTC.

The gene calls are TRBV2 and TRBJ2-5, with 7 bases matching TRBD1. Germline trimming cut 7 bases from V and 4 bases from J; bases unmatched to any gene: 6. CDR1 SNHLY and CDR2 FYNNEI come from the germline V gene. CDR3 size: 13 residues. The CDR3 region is CASTRGGGETQYF. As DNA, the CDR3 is TGTGCCAGCACGAGAGGGGGCGGAGAGACCCAGTACTTC.

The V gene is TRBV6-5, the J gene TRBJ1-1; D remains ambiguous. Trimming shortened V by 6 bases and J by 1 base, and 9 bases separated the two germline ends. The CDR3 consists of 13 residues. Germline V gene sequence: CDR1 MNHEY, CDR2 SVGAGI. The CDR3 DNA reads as TGTGCCAGCAGACTCAGGAAGAACACTGAAGCTTTCTTT. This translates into CASRLRKNTEAFF.

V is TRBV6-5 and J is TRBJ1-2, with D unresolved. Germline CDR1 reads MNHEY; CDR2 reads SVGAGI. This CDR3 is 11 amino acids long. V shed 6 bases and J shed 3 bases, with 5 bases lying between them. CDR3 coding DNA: TGTGCCAGCAGCCCGGACTATGGCTACACCTTC. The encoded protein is CASSPDYGYTF.

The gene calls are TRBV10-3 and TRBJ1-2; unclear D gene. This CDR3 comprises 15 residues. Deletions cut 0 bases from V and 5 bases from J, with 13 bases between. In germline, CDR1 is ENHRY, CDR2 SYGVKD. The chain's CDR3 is CAISESERRGYGYTF. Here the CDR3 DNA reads TGTGCCATCAGTGAGTCGGAACGGCGAGGGTATGGCTACACCTTC.

The CDR3 region is CASSIQGGEDTQYF. The CDR3 nucleotides are TGCGCCAGCAGCATACAGGGAGGGGAAGATACGCAGTATTTT. V is TRBV5-1 and J is TRBJ2-3; maybe TRBD2 (7 bases). This CDR3 is 14 amino acids long. Germline loops: CDR1 SGHRS, CDR2 YFSETQ. The V end lost 4 bases, the J end lost 5 bases, and 14 bases lay between the germline ends. Supplemented by reference TRBV5-1 and TRBJ2-3, the full variable domain reads KAGVTQTPRYLIKTRGQQVTLSCSPISGHRSVSWYQQTPGQGLQFLFEYFSETQRNKGNFPGRFSGRQFSNSRSEMNVSTLELGDSALYLCASSIQGGEDTQYFGPGTRLTVL.

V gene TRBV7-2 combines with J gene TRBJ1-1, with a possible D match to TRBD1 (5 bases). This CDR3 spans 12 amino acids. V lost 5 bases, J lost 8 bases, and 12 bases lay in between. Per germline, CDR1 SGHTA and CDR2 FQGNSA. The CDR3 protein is CASSPRQPEAFF. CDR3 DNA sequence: TGTGCCAGCAGCCCCAGACAGCCCGAAGCTTTCTTT.

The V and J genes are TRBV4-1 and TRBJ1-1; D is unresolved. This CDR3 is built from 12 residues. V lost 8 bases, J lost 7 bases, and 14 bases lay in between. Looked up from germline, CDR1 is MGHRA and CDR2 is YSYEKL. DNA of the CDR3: TGCGCCAGCCGCCGACCGGGAGGTGAAGCTTTCTTT. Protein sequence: CASRRPGGEAFF.

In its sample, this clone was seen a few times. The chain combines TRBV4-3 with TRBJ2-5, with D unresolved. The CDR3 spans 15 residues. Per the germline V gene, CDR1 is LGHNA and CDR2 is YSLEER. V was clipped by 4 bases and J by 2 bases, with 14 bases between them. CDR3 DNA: TGCGCCAGCAGCCGGCATATCTCGTCACAAGAGACCCAGTACTTC. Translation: CASSRHISSQETQYF.

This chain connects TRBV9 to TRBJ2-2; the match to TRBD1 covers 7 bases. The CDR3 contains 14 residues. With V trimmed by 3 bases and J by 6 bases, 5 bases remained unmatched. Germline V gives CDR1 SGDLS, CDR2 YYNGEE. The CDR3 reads CASSGRQGPGELFF. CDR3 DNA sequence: TGTGCCAGCAGCGGCCGACAGGGTCCCGGGGAGCTGTTTTTT.

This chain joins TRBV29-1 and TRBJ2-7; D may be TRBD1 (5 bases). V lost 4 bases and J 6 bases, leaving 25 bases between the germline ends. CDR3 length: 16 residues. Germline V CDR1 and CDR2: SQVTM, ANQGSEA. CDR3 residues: CSVGVQGQQHGVEQYF. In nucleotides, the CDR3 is TGCAGCGTTGGAGTGCAGGGTCAGCAACACGGTGTCGAGCAGTACTTC.

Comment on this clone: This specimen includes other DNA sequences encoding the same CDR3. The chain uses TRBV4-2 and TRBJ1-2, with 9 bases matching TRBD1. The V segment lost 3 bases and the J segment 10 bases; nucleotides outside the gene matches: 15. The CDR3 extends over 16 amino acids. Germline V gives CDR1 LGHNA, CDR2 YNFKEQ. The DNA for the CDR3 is TGTGCCAGCAGCCAGGAGCGAACAGGGGGCCCTCATCTCTACACCTTC. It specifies CASSQERTGGPHLYTF.

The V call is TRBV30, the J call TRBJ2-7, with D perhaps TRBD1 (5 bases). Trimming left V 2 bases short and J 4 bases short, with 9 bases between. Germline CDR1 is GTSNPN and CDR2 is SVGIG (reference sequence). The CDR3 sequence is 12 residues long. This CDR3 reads CAWSRQNYEQYF. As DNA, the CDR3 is TGTGCCTGGAGTAGACAGAATTACGAGCAGTACTTC. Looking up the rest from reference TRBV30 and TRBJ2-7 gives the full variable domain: SQTIHQWPATLVQPVGSPLSLECTVEGTSNPNLYWYRQAAGRGLQLLFYSVGIGQISSEVPQNLSASRPQDRQFILSSKKLLLSDSGFYLCAWSRQNYEQYFGPGTRLTVT.

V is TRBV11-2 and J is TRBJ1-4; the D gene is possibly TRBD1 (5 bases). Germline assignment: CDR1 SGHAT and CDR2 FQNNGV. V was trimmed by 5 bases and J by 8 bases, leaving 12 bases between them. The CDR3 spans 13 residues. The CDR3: CASSLGGGEKLFF. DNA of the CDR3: TGTGCCAGCAGCCTGGGGGGTGGAGAAAAACTGTTTTTT.

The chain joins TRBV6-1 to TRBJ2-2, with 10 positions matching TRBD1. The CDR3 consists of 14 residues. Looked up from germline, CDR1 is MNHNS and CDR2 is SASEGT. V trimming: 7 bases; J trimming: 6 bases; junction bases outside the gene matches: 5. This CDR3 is CASTQGTGAGELFF. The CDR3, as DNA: TGTGCCAGCACCCAAGGGACAGGGGCCGGGGAGCTGTTTTTT.

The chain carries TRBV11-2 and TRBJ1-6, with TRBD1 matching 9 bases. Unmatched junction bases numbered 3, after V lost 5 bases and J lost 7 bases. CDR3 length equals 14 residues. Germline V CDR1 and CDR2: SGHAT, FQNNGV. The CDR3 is CASSLDRGNSPLHF. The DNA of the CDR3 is TGTGCCAGCAGCCTGGACAGGGGAAATTCACCCCTCCACTTT.

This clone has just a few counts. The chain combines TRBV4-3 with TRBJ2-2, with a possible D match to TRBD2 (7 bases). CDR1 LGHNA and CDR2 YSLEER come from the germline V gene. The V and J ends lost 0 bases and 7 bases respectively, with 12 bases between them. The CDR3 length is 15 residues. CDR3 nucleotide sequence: TGCGCCAGCAGCCAAGAAGGGGGGGCCGTCGGGGAGCTGTTTTTT. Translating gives CASSQEGGAVGELFF.

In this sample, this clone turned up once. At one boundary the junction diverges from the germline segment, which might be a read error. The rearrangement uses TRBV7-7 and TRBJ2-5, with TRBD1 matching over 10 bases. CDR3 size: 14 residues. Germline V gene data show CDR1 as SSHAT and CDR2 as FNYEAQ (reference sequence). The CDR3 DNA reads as TGTGCTAGCAGCCCCGGGGGACAGGGGGAGACCCAGTACTTC. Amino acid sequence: CASSPGGQGETQYF. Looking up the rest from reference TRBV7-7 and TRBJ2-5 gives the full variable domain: GAGVSQSPRYKVTKRGQDVTLRCDPISSHATLYWYQQALGQGPEFLTYFNYEAQPDKSGLPSDRFSAERPEGSISTLTIQRTEQRDSAMYRCASSPGGQGETQYFGPGTRLLVL.

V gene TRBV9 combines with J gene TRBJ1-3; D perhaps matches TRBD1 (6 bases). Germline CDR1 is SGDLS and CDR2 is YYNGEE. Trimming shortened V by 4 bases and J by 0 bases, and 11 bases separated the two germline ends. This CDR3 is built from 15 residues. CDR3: CASSIQGFSGNTIYF. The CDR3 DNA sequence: TGTGCCAGCAGCATACAGGGATTCTCTGGAAACACCATATATTTT. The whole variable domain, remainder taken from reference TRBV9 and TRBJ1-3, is DSGVTQTPKHLITATGQRVTLRCSPRSGDLSVYWYQQSLDQGLQFLIQYYNGEERAKGNILERFSAQQFPDLHSELNLSSLELGDSALYFCASSIQGFSGNTIYFGEGSWLTVV.

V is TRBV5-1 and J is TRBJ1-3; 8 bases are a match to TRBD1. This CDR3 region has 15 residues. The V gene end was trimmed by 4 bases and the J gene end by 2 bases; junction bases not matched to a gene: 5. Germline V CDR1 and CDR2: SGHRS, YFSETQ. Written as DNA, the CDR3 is TGCGCCAGCAGCATCGGGACAGGCGCTGGAAACACCATATATTTT. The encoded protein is CASSIGTGAGNTIYF.

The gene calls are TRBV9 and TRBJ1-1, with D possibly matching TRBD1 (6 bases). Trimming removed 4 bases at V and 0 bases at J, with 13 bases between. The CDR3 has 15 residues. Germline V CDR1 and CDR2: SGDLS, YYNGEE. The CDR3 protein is CASSFGRGMNTEAFF. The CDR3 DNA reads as TGTGCCAGCAGCTTCGGGAGGGGGATGAACACTGAAGCTTTCTTT.

This CDR3 is CASSWGQGGTEAFF. The DNA for the CDR3 is TGTGCCAGCAGCTGGGGACAGGGGGGTACTGAAGCTTTCTTT. The chain uses TRBV5-4 and TRBJ1-1, with TRBD1 identical over 11 bases. Germline CDR1 SGHNT, CDR2 YYREEE (reference sequence). The CDR3 contains 14 residues. V shed 3 bases, J shed 5 bases, and the junction held 3 bases outside the gene matches.

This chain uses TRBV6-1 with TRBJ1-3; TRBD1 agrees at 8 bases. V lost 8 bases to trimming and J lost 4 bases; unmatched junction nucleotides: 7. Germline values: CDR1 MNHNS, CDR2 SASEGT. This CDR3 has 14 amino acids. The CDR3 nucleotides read TGTGCCAGCGAGACAGGGGAAATGGGAAACACCATATATTTT. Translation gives CASETGEMGNTIYF.